These T cell receptor beta chains were read from a single sample in a study of early T cells in non-severe SARS-CoV-2 infection. TCRdb fed the 5' RACE reads into MiXCR, producing one record per CDR3 protein. The sample records just under 90,000 distinct CDR3 sequences, approximately 15% being singletons. The sample comprised whole blood. These receptors originate from an adult who was a healthcare worker with PCR-confirmed SARS-CoV-2 infection or an uninfected control (not recorded which). Each CDR3 is given with its conserved first and last residue. D genes are given only for firm matches. Size is omitted from some rows. Given values are once, few, many or a class for expanded clones.

D gene,V gene,J gene,clone size,CDR3 protein,CDR3 DNA
TRBD1,TRBV6-6,TRBJ1-5,-,CASSPPGQGFNQPQHF,TGTGCCAGCAGTCCCCCGGGACAGGGGTTCAATCAGCCCCAGCATTTT
TRBD1,TRBV28,TRBJ1-2,many,CASTRTGASYGYTF,TGTGCCAGCACCCGGACAGGGGCAAGTTATGGCTACACCTTC
-,TRBV7-3,TRBJ2-7,-,CARRPYEQYF,TGTGCCAGGCGACCCTACGAGCAGTACTTC
-,TRBV7-9,TRBJ2-1,many,CASSYNEQFF,TGTGCCAGCAGTTACAATGAGCAGTTCTTC
-,TRBV30,TRBJ1-2,-,CAAYQGYTF,TGTGCCGCTTATCAGGGCTACACCTTC
TRBD2,TRBV19,TRBJ2-5,once,CASSVSRLAETQYF,TGTGCCAGTAGTGTGTCCCGACTAGCGGAGACCCAGTACTTC
-,TRBV11-2,TRBJ1-1,few,CASSSIDPEAFF,TGTGCCAGCAGCTCGATCGATCCTGAAGCTTTCTTT
-,TRBV12-5,TRBJ2-7,few,CASGWDGSEQYF,TGTGCTAGTGGTTGGGACGGGTCGGAGCAGTACTTC
-,TRBV25-1,TRBJ2-1,few,CASSDLGTGWFF,TGTGCCAGCAGTGATTTGGGGACCGGTTGGTTCTTC
-,TRBV10-3,TRBJ1-3,-,CAISESVGSGNTIYF,TGTGCCATCAGTGAGTCGGTCGGGTCTGGAAACACCATATATTTT
-,TRBV11-2,TRBJ2-1,few,CASSFSSYNEQFF,TGTGCCAGCAGCTTCAGCTCCTACAATGAGCAGTTCTTC
-,TRBV14,TRBJ2-7,-,CASSQEDPHGDEQYF,TGTGCCAGCAGCCAAGAGGATCCCCATGGGGACGAGCAGTACTTC
TRBD2,TRBV10-3,TRBJ2-3,few,CAAGGPSTDTQYF,TGTGCCGCGGGAGGGCCTAGCACAGATACGCAGTATTTT
-,TRBV10-3,TRBJ2-1,few,CAISDGSSYNEQFF,TGTGCCATCAGCGACGGGAGCTCCTACAATGAGCAGTTCTTC
TRBD1,TRBV5-1,TRBJ1-1,-,CASSNRDRGLTEAFF,TGCGCCAGCAGCAACCGGGACAGGGGACTCACTGAAGCTTTCTTT
-,TRBV7-2,TRBJ2-1,few,CASSRPGASNEQFF,TGTGCCAGCAGCCGCCCCGGGGCCTCAAATGAGCAGTTCTTC
-,TRBV6-1,TRBJ1-3,many,CASDEWASSKGFSGNTIYF,TGTGCCAGCGACGAATGGGCCTCCTCGAAGGGGTTCTCTGGAAACACCATATATTTT
-,TRBV20-1,TRBJ1-3,few,CSAGWSSGNTIYF,TGCAGTGCTGGATGGAGCTCTGGAAACACCATATATTTT